The entry below describes one TCR beta chain. The CDR3 is 15 residues long. CDR1 is SGDLS, CDR2 YYNGEE, per germline. V was pared by 0 bases and J by 8 bases, with 12 bases between. Some clones are missing from TCRdb's copy, which holds only in-frame ones; the method was immunoSEQ multiplex PCR. Of about 170,000 clones in the sample, 84% were seen once. The data stem from a study of blood T cell repertoires in COVID-19. The clonotype was recovered from a human donor with acute or convalescent COVID-19. The donor label of this sample is uncertain. The chain employs TRBV9 and TRBJ1-6, with TRBD1 as a possible D gene (5 bases). Sequencing was performed on peripheral blood. In DNA form, the CDR3 reads TGTGCCAGCAGCGTAGCTGGGGCCCTGGATTCACCCCTCCACTTT. Its translation: CASSVAGALDSPLHF.